This TCR beta chain was profiled in a study of CD8+ T cells in alopecia areata. Overall study findings and caveats: Scalp data also include sequences from resident alphabeta T cells of normal skin.

TCR sequencing used cDNA made by reverse transcription of extracted RNA. Sequenced by immunoSEQ multiplex PCR; TCRdb stores in-frame clones only, minus some. The sample lists about 120,000 clones, roughly two fifths occurring once. V was pared by 6 bases and J by 5 bases, with 11 bases between. The germline CDR1 and CDR2 sequences are SGHTA and FQGNSA. The CDR3 consists of 13 residues. Punch biopsies of lesional scalp, plus peripheral blood, were taken from alopecia areata patients. Isolation of CD4+ and CD8+ T cells from PBMCs was achieved by sorting. Points on this clone: Its specificity is unknown.

This TCR was sampled from a human donor with alopecia areata. Sequences were obtained from CD4+ T cells sorted from blood. The chain recombines TRBV7-2 with TRBJ1-5; D uncertain. CDR3 DNA: TGTGCCAGCAGTTCAAACGGGGATCAGCCCCAGCATTTT. Amino acid sequence: CASSSNGDQPQHF. Full variable domain (rest looked up from reference TRBV7-2 and TRBJ1-5): GAGVSQSPSNKVTEKGKDVELRCDPISGHTALYWYRQSLGQGLEFLIYFQGNSAPDKSGLPSDRFSAERTGGSVSTLTIQRTQQEDSAVYLCASSSNGDQPQHFGDGTRLSIL.